This record looks at one T cell receptor beta chain sequence and its context. At the DNA level, this CDR3 is encoded by other sequences in the same sample as well. CDR3 length equals 16 residues. Germline CDR1 is KGHSH and CDR2 is LQKENI. With 3 bases clipped from V and 2 bases from J, the junction kept 6 bases outside the gene matches. The sample is drawn from a study of shared clonotypes between healthy human individuals. Measured with immunoSEQ multiplex PCR; TCRdb has only the in-frame clones, and not every one. The sample lists about 2.4 million clones, 80% to 95% occurring once. The V call is TRBV18, the J call TRBJ2-3; 9 nucleotides match TRBD1. Sequencing was performed on naive CD4+ T cells from PBMCs. Subset in this sample: CD45RA+ positively selected. The sequence derives from a man between 18 and 29 years old in good health. Some clones in this sample may be carry-over from other donors' samples. The CDR3 DNA reads TGTGCCAGCTCACCCCCCGGACAGGGGTCCACAGATACGCAGTATTTT. This sequence encodes CASSPPGQGSTDTQYF.